These T cell receptor beta chains were read from a single sample in a study of OX40 agonist ivuxolimab in advanced cancers. Clones were read by immunoSEQ multiplex PCR, and TCRdb kept only the in-frame ones, dropping some. The sample has some 16,000 clones, about 88% seen once. This specimen was CD4+ or CD8+ T cells sorted from blood, taken in a trial of the OX40 agonist ivuxolimab. The receptors shown here come from an adult with an advanced solid tumor such as melanoma, head and neck, liver or kidney cancer. CDR3s include the opening cysteine and the closing phenylalanine or tryptophan. D genes are given only for firm matches. The size entry is marked missing in some rows and otherwise reads once, few, many or a size class.

v_gene: TRBV20-1
abundance: once
j_gene: TRBJ1-2
d_gene: .
len: 11
CDR3aa: CSAVRGNGYTF
CDR3nt: TGCAGTGCAGTACGGGGTAATGGCTACACCTTC

v_gene: TRBV7-9
abundance: few
j_gene: TRBJ1-5
d_gene: TRBD1
len: 14
CDR3aa: CASSRTGFNQPQHF
CDR3nt: TGTGCCAGCAGCCGGACAGGGTTCAACCAGCCCCAGCATTTT

v_gene: TRBV7-9
abundance: few
j_gene: TRBJ2-1
d_gene: TRBD2
len: 14
CDR3aa: CASSLRLAENEQFF
CDR3nt: TGTGCCAGCAGCTTAAGACTAGCGGAGAATGAGCAGTTCTTC

v_gene: TRBV19
abundance: .
j_gene: TRBJ2-1
d_gene: .
len: 12
CDR3aa: CASNRGGNEQFF
CDR3nt: TGTGCCAGTAATAGAGGGGGCAATGAGCAGTTCTTC

v_gene: TRBV4-1
abundance: .
j_gene: TRBJ2-2
d_gene: TRBD2
len: 22
CDR3aa: CASSQGPGLAGVTLGGTGELFF
CDR3nt: TGCGCCAGCAGCCAAGGACCGGGACTAGCGGGAGTGACCCTGGGGGGCACCGGGGAGCTGTTTTTT

v_gene: TRBV7-9
abundance: .
j_gene: TRBJ1-1
d_gene: .
len: 12
CDR3aa: CASSRQNTEAFF
CDR3nt: TGTGCCAGCAGCCGCCAGAACACTGAAGCTTTCTTT

v_gene: TRBV2
abundance: .
j_gene: TRBJ1-6
d_gene: .
len: 14
CDR3aa: CASSGDLDNSPLHF
CDR3nt: TGTGCCAGCAGTGGCGACTTGGATAATTCACCCCTCCACTTT

v_gene: TRBV30
abundance: .
j_gene: TRBJ2-3
d_gene: .
len: 14
CDR3aa: CAWKHGRGTDTQYF
CDR3nt: TGTGCCTGGAAACACGGACGGGGCACAGATACGCAGTATTTT

v_gene: TRBV28
abundance: once
j_gene: TRBJ2-7
d_gene: .
len: 14
CDR3aa: CASSPGPTTYEQYF
CDR3nt: TGTGCCAGCAGTCCAGGGCCAACAACCTACGAGCAGTACTTC

v_gene: TRBV19
abundance: .
j_gene: TRBJ1-1
d_gene: .
len: 14
CDR3aa: CASSSGLLNTEAFF
CDR3nt: TGTGCCAGTAGTTCAGGACTGTTGAACACTGAAGCTTTCTTT

v_gene: TRBV7-3
abundance: once
j_gene: TRBJ2-3
d_gene: .
len: 14
CDR3aa: CASSLTGVSNTQYF
CDR3nt: TGTGCCAGCAGCTTAACAGGAGTGTCGAATACGCAGTATTTT

v_gene: TRBV5-1
abundance: .
j_gene: TRBJ2-7
d_gene: TRBD2
len: 17
CDR3aa: CASSLVDSGGRSYEQYF
CDR3nt: TGCGCCAGCAGCTTGGTGGATTCGGGCGGGAGATCCTACGAGCAGTACTTC

v_gene: TRBV5-1
abundance: .
j_gene: TRBJ2-5
d_gene: .
len: 14
CDR3aa: CASSLGHVQETQYF
CDR3nt: TGCGCCAGCAGTTTGGGCCACGTTCAAGAGACCCAGTACTTC

v_gene: TRBV4-1
abundance: once
j_gene: TRBJ2-7
d_gene: .
len: 15
CDR3aa: CASSQQKGFSYEQYF
CDR3nt: TGCGCCAGCAGCCAACAAAAAGGGTTTTCCTACGAGCAGTACTTC

v_gene: TRBV19
abundance: once
j_gene: TRBJ2-2
d_gene: .
len: 13
CDR3aa: CASSINPTGELFF
CDR3nt: TGTGCCAGTAGTATAAACCCCACCGGGGAGCTGTTTTTT

v_gene: TRBV30
abundance: few
j_gene: TRBJ2-1
d_gene: TRBD2
len: 14
CDR3aa: CAWSSGTRYNEQFF
CDR3nt: TGTGCCTGGAGTTCCGGGACTAGATACAATGAGCAGTTCTTC

v_gene: TRBV25-1
abundance: once
j_gene: TRBJ1-6
d_gene: TRBD1
len: 15
CDR3aa: CASSVGTGHFSPLHF
CDR3nt: TGTGCCAGCAGTGTGGGGACAGGGCATTTTTCACCCCTCCACTTT

v_gene: TRBV6-5
abundance: .
j_gene: TRBJ1-5
d_gene: .
len: 14
CDR3aa: CASRLQGEGQPQHF
CDR3nt: TGTGCCAGCAGACTACAGGGAGAGGGTCAGCCCCAGCATTTT

v_gene: TRBV5-6
abundance: .
j_gene: TRBJ2-5
d_gene: TRBD1
len: 15
CDR3aa: CASSARTGGIETQYF
CDR3nt: TGTGCCAGCAGCGCCAGAACAGGGGGCATAGAGACCCAGTACTTC

v_gene: TRBV30
abundance: .
j_gene: TRBJ2-2
d_gene: .
len: 13
CDR3aa: CAWSVERTGELFF
CDR3nt: TGTGCCTGGAGTGTAGAGCGAACCGGGGAGCTGTTTTTT

v_gene: TRBV5-1
abundance: .
j_gene: TRBJ2-3
d_gene: TRBD1
len: 15
CDR3aa: CASSPWDRGGDTQYF
CDR3nt: TGCGCCAGCAGCCCCTGGGACAGGGGGGGAGATACGCAGTATTTT

v_gene: TRBV29-1
abundance: few
j_gene: TRBJ2-1
d_gene: .
len: 10
CDR3aa: CSVVKDEQFF
CDR3nt: TGCAGCGTTGTGAAGGATGAGCAGTTCTTC

v_gene: TRBV2
abundance: .
j_gene: TRBJ2-1
d_gene: TRBD2
len: 15
CDR3aa: CASRPLAEPRVEQFF
CDR3nt: TGTGCCAGCAGACCACTAGCGGAGCCCCGTGTTGAGCAGTTCTTC

v_gene: TRBV7-2
abundance: .
j_gene: TRBJ1-6
d_gene: .
len: 14
CDR3aa: CASSSDSYSSPLHF
CDR3nt: TGTGCCAGCAGCTCGGACAGTTACAGTTCACCCCTCCACTTT

v_gene: TRBV19
abundance: .
j_gene: TRBJ2-3
d_gene: TRBD2
len: 15
CDR3aa: CASSIGGGVTDTQYF
CDR3nt: TGTGCCAGTAGTATTGGGGGGGGAGTCACAGATACGCAGTATTTT

v_gene: TRBV2
abundance: .
j_gene: TRBJ2-7
d_gene: .
len: 12
CDR3aa: CASSEGSYEQYF
CDR3nt: TGTGCCAGCAGTGAGGGTAGCTACGAGCAGTACTTC

v_gene: TRBV7-9
abundance: .
j_gene: TRBJ1-1
d_gene: .
len: 12
CDR3aa: CASSLVSTEAFF
CDR3nt: TGTGCCAGCAGCTTAGTCTCCACTGAAGCTTTCTTT

v_gene: TRBV30
abundance: .
j_gene: TRBJ2-1
d_gene: TRBD2
len: 14
CDR3aa: CAWSVSGINNEQFF
CDR3nt: TGTGCCTGGAGTGTTAGCGGGATTAACAATGAGCAGTTCTTC